Below, 7 T cell receptor beta chains from the same sample are listed, as sequenced in a study of blood T cells in healthy people across ages. With a J-beta primer mix and a sample-barcoded 5' primer, a second PCR ran about 6 to 11 cycles. TCRdb processed the 5' RACE reads anew with MiXCR; each CDR3 protein has one entry. This table has roughly 800,000 distinct CDR3 sequences, 58% appearing once. Sequences were obtained from blood. The receptors shown here come from a man aged 25 to 45 in good health.

The V call is TRBV6-5, the J call TRBJ2-7; D is unclear. Per the germline V gene, CDR1 is MNHEY and CDR2 is SVGAGI. Trimming took 0 bases from V and 3 from J, leaving 9 bases between them. There are 14 residues in the CDR3. In nucleotides, the CDR3 is TGTGCCAGCAGTTACTCGGTGGCAGTCTACGAGCAGTACTTC. Translating it yields CASSYSVAVYEQYF.

The chain links TRBV5-1 to TRBJ1-2; tentative D call: TRBD1 (5 bases). V was pared by 0 bases and J by 6 bases, with 18 bases between. Germline-derived CDR1 and CDR2 are SGHRS and YFSETQ. The CDR3 contains 16 residues. Written as DNA, the CDR3 is TGCGCCAGCAGCTTGGCCGTCGACAGCCTCCCAAATGGCTACACCTTC. It encodes CASSLAVDSLPNGYTF.

The chain uses TRBV20-1 and TRBJ1-6; D uncertain. CDR1 DFQATT and CDR2 SNEGSKA come from the germline V gene (reference sequence). Trimming removed 6 bases from V and 0 bases from J, with 6 bases in between. CDR3 length equals 13 residues. In DNA, the CDR3 is TGCAGTGCGAAGAGCTCCTATAATTCACCCCTCCACTTT. Protein product: CSAKSSYNSPLHF.

This clonotype appeared a few times. One end of the junction varies from germline; a read error may be responsible. The chain is built from TRBV12-3 or TRBV12-4 and TRBJ1-1; D ambiguous. This CDR3 region has 14 residues. CDR3 nucleotide sequence: TGTGCCAGCGGTTTGCGAGGAGGGAACACTGAAGCTTTCTTT. Translating it yields CASGLRGGNTEAFF.

The chain recombines TRBV5-5 with TRBJ2-5; D may be TRBD2 (5 bases). V lost 2 bases and J 11 bases, leaving 19 bases between the germline ends. This CDR3 is 14 amino acids long. CDR1 SGHKS and CDR2 YYEKEE come from the germline V gene (reference sequence). The CDR3 coding sequence is TGTGCCAGCAGCTTCCAGGAGGCGATAAGTGGGCAGTACTTC. It codes for CASSFQEAISGQYF.

The CDR3 is CASTTGGGAGNTEAFF. The CDR3 nucleotides read TGTGCCAGCACGACTGGTGGGGGGGCAGGAAACACTGAAGCTTTCTTT. The chain employs TRBV6-5 and TRBJ1-1; tentatively, D is TRBD1 (6 bases). Trimming removed 7 bases at V and 2 bases at J, with 20 bases between. CDR3 size: 16 residues. Germline CDR1 is MNHEY and CDR2 is SVGAGI.

This clonotype was observed a few times. Compared with germline, one end of the junction differs, possibly owing to a read error. The V call is TRBV7-3, the J call TRBJ1-2; D possibly corresponds to TRBD1 (5 bases). The CDR3 runs 13 residues. Germline CDR1 and CDR2: SGHTA and FQGTGA. In nucleotides, the CDR3 is TGTGCCAGCAGCTTAGGGGCGGGAGATGGCTACACTTTC. Translated, it gives CASSLGAGDGYTF.